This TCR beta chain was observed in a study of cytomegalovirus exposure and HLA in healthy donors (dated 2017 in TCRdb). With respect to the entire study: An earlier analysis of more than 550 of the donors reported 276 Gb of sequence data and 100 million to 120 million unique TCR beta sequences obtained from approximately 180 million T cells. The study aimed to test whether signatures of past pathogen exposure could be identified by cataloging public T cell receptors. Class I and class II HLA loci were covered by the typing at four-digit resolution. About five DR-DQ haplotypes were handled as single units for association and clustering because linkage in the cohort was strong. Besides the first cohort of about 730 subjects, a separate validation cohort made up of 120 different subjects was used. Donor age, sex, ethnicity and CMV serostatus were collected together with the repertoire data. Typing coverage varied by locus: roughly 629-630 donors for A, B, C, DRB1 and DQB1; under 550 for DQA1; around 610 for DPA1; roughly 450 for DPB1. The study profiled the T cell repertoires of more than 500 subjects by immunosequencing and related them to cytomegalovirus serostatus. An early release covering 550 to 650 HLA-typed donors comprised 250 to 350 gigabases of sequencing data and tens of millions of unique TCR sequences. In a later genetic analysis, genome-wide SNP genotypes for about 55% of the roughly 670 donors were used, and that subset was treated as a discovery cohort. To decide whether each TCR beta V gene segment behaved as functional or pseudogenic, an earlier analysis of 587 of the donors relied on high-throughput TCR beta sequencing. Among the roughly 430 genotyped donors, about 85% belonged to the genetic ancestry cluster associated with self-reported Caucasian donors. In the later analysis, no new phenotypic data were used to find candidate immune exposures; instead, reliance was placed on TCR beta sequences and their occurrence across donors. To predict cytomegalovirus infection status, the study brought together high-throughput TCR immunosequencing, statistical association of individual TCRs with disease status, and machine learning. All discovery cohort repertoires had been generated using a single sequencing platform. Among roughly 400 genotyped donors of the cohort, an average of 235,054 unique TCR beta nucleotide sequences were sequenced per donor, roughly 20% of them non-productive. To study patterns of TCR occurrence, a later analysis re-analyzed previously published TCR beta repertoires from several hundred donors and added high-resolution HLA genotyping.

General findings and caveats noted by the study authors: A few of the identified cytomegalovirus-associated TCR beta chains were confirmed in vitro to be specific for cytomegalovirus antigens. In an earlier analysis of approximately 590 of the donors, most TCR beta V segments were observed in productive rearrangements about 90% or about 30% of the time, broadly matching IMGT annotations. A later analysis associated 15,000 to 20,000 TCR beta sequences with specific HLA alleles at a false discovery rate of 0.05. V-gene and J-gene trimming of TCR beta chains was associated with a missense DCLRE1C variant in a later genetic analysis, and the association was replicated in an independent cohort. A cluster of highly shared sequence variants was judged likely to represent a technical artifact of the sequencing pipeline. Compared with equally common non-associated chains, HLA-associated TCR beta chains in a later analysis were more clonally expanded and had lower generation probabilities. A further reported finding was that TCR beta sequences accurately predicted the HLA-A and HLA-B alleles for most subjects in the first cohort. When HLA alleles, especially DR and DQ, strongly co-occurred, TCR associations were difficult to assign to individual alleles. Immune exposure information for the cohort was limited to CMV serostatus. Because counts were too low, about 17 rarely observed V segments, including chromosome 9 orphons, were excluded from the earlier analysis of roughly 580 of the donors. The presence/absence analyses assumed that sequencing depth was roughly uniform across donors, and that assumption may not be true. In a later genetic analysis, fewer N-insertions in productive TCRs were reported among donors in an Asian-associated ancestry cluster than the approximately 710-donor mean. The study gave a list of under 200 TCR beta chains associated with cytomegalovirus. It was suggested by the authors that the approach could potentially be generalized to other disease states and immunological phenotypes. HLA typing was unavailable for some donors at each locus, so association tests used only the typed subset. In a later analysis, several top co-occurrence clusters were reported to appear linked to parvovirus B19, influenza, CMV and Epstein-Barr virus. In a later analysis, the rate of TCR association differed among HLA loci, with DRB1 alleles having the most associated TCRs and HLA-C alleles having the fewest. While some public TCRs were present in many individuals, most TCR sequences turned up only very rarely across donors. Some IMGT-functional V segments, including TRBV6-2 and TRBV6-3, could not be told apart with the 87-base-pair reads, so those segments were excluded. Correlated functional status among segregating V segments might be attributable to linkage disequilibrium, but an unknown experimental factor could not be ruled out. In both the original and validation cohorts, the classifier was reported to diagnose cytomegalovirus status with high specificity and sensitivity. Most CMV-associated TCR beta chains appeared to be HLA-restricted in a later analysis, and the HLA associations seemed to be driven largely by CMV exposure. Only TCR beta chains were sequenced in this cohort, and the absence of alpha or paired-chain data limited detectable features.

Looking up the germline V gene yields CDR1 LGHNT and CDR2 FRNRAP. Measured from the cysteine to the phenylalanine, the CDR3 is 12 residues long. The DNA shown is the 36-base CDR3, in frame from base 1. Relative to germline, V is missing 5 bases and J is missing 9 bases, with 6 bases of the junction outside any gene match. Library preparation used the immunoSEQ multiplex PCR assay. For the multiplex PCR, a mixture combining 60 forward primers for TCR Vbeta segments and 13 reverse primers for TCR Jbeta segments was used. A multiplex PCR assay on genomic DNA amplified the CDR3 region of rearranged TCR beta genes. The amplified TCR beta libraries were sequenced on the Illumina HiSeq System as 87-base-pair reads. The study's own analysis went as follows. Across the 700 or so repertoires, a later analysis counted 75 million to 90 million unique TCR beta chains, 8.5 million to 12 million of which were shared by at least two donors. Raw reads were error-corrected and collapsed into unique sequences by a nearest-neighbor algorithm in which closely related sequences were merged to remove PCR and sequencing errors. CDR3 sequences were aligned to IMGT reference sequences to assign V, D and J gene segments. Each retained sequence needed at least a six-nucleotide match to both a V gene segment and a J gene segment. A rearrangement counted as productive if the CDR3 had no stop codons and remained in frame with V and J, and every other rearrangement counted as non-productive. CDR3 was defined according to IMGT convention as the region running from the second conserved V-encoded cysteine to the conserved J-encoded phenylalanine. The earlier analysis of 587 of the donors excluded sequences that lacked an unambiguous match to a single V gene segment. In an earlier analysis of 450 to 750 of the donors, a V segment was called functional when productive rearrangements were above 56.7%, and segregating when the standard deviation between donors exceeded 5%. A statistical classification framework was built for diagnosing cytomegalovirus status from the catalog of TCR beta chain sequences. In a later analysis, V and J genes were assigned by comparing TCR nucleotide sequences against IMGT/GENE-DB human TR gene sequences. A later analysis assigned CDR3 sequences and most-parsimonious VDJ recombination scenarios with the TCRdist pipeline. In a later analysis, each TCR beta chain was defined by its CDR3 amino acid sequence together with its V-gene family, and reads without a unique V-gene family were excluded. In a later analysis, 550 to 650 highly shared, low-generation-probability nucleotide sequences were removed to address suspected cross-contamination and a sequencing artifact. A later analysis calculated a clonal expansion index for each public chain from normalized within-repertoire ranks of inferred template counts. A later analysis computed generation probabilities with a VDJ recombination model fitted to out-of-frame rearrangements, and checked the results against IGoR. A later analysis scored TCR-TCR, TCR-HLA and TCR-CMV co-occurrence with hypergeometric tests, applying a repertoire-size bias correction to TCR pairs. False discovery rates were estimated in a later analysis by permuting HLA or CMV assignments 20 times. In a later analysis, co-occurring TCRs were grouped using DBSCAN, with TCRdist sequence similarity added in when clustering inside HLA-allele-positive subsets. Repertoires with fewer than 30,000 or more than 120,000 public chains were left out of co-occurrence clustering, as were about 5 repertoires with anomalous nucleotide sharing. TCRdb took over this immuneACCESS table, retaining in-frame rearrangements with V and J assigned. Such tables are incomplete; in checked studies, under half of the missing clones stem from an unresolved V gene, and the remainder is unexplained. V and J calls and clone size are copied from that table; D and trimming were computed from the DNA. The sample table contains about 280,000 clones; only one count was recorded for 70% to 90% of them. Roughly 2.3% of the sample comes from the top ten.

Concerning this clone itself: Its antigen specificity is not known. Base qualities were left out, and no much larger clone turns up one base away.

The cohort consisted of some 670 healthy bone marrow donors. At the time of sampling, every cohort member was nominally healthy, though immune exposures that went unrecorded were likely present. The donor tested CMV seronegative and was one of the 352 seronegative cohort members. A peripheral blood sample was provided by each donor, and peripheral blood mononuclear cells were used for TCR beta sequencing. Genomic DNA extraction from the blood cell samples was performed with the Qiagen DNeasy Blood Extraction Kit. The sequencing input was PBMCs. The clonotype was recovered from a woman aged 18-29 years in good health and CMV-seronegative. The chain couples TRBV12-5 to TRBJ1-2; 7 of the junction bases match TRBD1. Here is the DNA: TGTGCTAGTGGTCCGCCGGGACAGAGCTACACCTTC. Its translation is CASGPPGQSYTF.